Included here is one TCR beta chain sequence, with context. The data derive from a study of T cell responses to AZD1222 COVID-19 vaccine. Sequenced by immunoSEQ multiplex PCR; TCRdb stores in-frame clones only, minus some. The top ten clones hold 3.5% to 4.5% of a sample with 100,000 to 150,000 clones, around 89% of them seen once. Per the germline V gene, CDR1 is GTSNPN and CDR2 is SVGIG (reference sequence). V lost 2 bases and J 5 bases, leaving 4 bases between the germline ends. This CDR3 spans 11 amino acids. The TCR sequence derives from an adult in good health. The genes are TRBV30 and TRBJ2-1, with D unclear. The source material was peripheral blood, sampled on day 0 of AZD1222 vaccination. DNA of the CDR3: TGTGCCTGGAGTAAAAACAATGAGCAGTTCTTC. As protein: CAWSKNNEQFF.